Sequencing of this T cell receptor beta chain was carried out in a study of metastatic and nonmetastatic thyroid tumors (dated by TCRdb to the early 2020s). Broadly, across the study: Repertoires were compared across peripheral blood and tumor or nodule tissue samples from malignant and benign thyroid patients.

The CDR3 measures 16 amino acids from cysteine to phenylalanine. Only the CDR3 region is kept as DNA, spanning 48 bases read in frame from base 1. Deletion took 2 bases off V and 0 bases off J, with a span of 13 bases between the germline ends. CDR1 and CDR2, looked up from the germline V gene, are SGHDN and FVKESK. This clone occurred many times. Its antigen is unknown. No clone much larger than this one lies a single base away; base qualities are absent. The paper's findings and limits, for the study overall: In both blood and tumor samples, TCR beta diversity was reported to be significantly higher in malignant tumors than in benign nodules.

To prepare the library, PCR was applied. Sequenced on an Illumina HiSeq 4000. The TCR beta-chain CDR3 region of each patient was profiled by high-throughput sequencing. Concerning the study's data processing: Drawing on CDR3 differences between clinicopathological groups, the researchers built a classifier meant to tell apart patients with distant-metastatic papillary thyroid cancer. To measure repertoire diversity the researchers used the Shannon index, while the Morisita-Horn index served to gauge how similar the tumor and blood repertoires were. TCRdb applied fastp at Q25 and MiXCR to the public reads, then kept only in-frame beta chains. These V and J calls originate from TCRdb's pipeline instead of the authors' own analysis. The sample table records over 15,000 clones; over 15% of these occur just once. The ten largest account for about 18% of the sample. None of the patients had been given any treatment before thyroid surgery. Using T-cell receptor beta sequencing, the study looked back at clinical samples from patients collected from the early 2010s to the late 2010s.

The chain employs TRBV14 and TRBJ1-1; the best D guess is TRBD1, with 6 bases matching. Material for sequencing was blood. The TCR originated in a male donor with papillary thyroid cancer or a benign thyroid nodule (not recorded which). Some clones in this sample may be carry-over from other donors' samples. The CDR3 reads CASSQWPGEMNTEAFF. The nucleotides read TGTGCCAGCAGCCAATGGCCAGGGGAAATGAACACTGAAGCTTTCTTT.